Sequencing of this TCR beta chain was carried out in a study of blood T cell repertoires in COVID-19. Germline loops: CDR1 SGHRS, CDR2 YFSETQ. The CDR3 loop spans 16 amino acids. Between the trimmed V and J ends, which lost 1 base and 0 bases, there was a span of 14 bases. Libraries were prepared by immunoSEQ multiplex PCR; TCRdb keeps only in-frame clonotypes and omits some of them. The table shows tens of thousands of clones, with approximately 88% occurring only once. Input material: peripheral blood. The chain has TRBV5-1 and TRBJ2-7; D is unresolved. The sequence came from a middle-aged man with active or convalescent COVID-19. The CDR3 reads CASSLTLTRSSYEQYF. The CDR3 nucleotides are TGCGCCAGCAGCTTGACCCTAACCAGGTCCTCCTACGAGCAGTACTTC.